These 16 T cell receptor beta chains were sequenced from one sample in a study of chemoradiotherapy in HPV16-positive cancers. Assay used: immunoSEQ multiplex PCR; TCRdb lists only in-frame clones, some missing. The repertoire holds 9,500 to 15,000 clones, with around 81% as singletons. Collection took place from a patient who underwent chemoradiotherapy. The receptors were sampled from a human donor with HPV-associated anogenital cancer.

The gene calls are TRBV2 and TRBJ2-3; 13 bases line up with TRBD2. Germline CDR1 and CDR2: SNHLY and FYNNEI. The CDR3 is 15 residues long. V was clipped by 8 bases and J by 6 bases; unmatched bases: 8. The CDR3 sequence is CASPGGLAGTDTQYF. The DNA for the CDR3 is TGTGCCAGCCCTGGGGGACTAGCGGGGACGGATACGCAGTATTTT.

This chain connects TRBV19 to TRBJ2-5; TRBD1 might be the D (6 bases). With 5 bases removed from V and 5 bases from J, the gap between germline ends came to 21 bases. Germline V CDR1 and CDR2: LNHDA, SQIVND (reference sequence). The CDR3 covers 16 residues. The CDR3 is CASSPPRALGGETQYF. The DNA for the CDR3 is TGTGCCAGTAGTCCTCCAAGAGCCCTTGGGGGCGAGACCCAGTACTTC.

The gene calls are TRBV30 and TRBJ2-1; D possibly matches TRBD1 or TRBD2 (6 bases each). The germline gives CDR1 GTSNPN, CDR2 SVGIG (reference sequence). V shed 2 bases and J shed 4 bases, with 12 bases lying between them. The CDR3 is 14 amino acids. The CDR3 here is CAWSNGGLYNEQFF. The CDR3, as DNA: TGTGCCTGGAGTAATGGGGGGCTGTACAATGAGCAGTTCTTC.

The rearrangement joins TRBV27 to TRBJ1-6; TRBD1 aligns across 11 bases. The CDR3 runs 16 residues. J gave up 8 bases and V 5 bases, and 8 bases lay outside the gene matches. Germline V CDR1 and CDR2: MNHEY, SMNVEV (reference sequence). CDR3 bases: TGTGCCAGCAGTCCCGGGACAGGGGGAGGAGATTCACCCCTCCACTTT. It translates to CASSPGTGGGDSPLHF.

The chain combines TRBV11-2 with TRBJ1-5; 11 nucleotides agree with TRBD1. This CDR3 spans 17 amino acids. CDR1 is SGHAT and CDR2 is FQNNGV in the germline V gene. V shed 2 bases and J 5 bases; nucleotides not matched to a gene: 8. The CDR3 is CASSLSTPGQGDQPQHF. CDR3 nucleotide sequence: TGTGCCAGCAGCTTATCAACTCCGGGACAGGGGGATCAGCCCCAGCATTTT.

This chain uses TRBV29-1 with TRBJ2-7, with TRBD1 identical over 7 bases. Germline values: CDR1 SQVTM, CDR2 ANQGSEA. The CDR3 totals 13 residues. With V trimmed by 7 bases and J by 4 bases, 10 bases remained unmatched. The CDR3 loop is CSAKTGSGYEQYF. In nucleotides, the CDR3 is TGCAGCGCTAAGACAGGGTCGGGTTACGAGCAGTACTTC.

The chain uses TRBV6-5 and TRBJ2-7, with TRBD1 matching 9 bases. Germline loops: CDR1 MNHEY, CDR2 SVGAGI. V gave up 7 bases and J gave up 3 bases; unmatched junction bases: 7. This CDR3 has 14 amino acids. As DNA, the CDR3 is TGTGCCAGCACCAGGGACAGGGCCAACTACGAGCAGTACTTC. Amino acid sequence: CASTRDRANYEQYF.

Regarding this clone: Germline is not matched at one junction end, which may reflect a read error. V usage is TRBV19 and J usage is TRBJ1-1; 8 positions match TRBD1. Germline V gene data show CDR1 as LNHDA and CDR2 as SQIVND (reference sequence). This CDR3 comprises 15 residues. CDR3 nucleotides: TGTGCCAGTAGTTTAGACAGGGGTATGAACACTGAAGCTTTCTTT. It translates to CASSLDRGMNTEAFF. The variable domain in full, completed from reference TRBV19 and TRBJ1-1, reads DGGITQSPKYLFRKEGQNVTLSCEQNLNHDAMYWYRQDPGQGLRLIYYSQIVNDFQKGDIAEGYSVSREKKESFPLTVTSAQKNPTAFYLCASSLDRGMNTEAFFGQGTRLTVV.

V and J are TRBV10-1 and TRBJ1-2; D might be TRBD1 (6 bases). This CDR3 has 18 amino acids. The V gene's germline CDR1 is WNHNN and CDR2 SYGVQD (reference sequence). The ends were cut back, 7 bases at V and 5 bases at J, with 29 bases in the middle. CDR3: CASTLLRRGRTEEYGYTF. The CDR3 region has the DNA TGCGCCAGCACCTTACTCCGCCGGGGGAGGACAGAAGAATATGGCTACACCTTC.

V and J are TRBV11-2 and TRBJ1-2; D perhaps matches TRBD1 (5 bases). Germline V lookup: CDR1 SGHAT, CDR2 FQNNGV. V was clipped by 6 bases and J by 4 bases, with 21 bases between them. There are 16 residues in the CDR3. CDR3 in DNA: TGTGCCAGCAGGCAAGGTACGAAGGGGACGGTCTATGGCTACACCTTC. Protein: CASRQGTKGTVYGYTF. Filled out from reference TRBV11-2 and TRBJ1-2, the complete variable domain reads EAGVAQSPRYKIIEKRQSVAFWCNPISGHATLYWYQQILGQGPKLLIQFQNNGVVDDSQLPKDRFSAERLKGVDSTLKIQPAKLEDSAVYLCASRQGTKGTVYGYTFGSGTRLTVV.

This clone occurred a few times. The chain recombines TRBV7-2 with TRBJ2-1; TRBD2 agrees at 9 bases. V lost 4 bases to trimming and J lost 1 base; unmatched junction nucleotides: 11. CDR3 length: 18 residues. Germline loops: CDR1 SGHTA, CDR2 FQGNSA. The CDR3 loop is CASSSASGNNRSYNEQFF. In DNA form, the CDR3 reads TGTGCCAGCAGCTCCGCTAGCGGGAACAATAGGTCCTACAATGAGCAGTTCTTC.

V is TRBV6-5 and J is TRBJ2-5, with 9 nucleotides matching TRBD1. The CDR3 consists of 14 residues. The trim removed 6 bases at V and 5 bases at J, leaving 7 bases unmatched. Germline loops: CDR1 MNHEY, CDR2 SVGAGI. The CDR3 DNA reads as TGTGCCAGCAGACAGGGGGCACGACGGGAGACCCAGTACTTC. It codes for CASRQGARRETQYF.

The genes are TRBV2 and TRBJ2-3; 9 bases agree with TRBD2. Per the germline V gene, CDR1 is SNHLY and CDR2 is FYNNEI. The trim removed 5 bases at V and 1 base at J, leaving 7 bases unmatched. The CDR3 runs to 16 residues. CDR3 in DNA: TGTGCCAGCAGTCTAGATGCGGGGGGGGGCACAGATACGCAGTATTTT. Protein product: CASSLDAGGGTDTQYF.

This sequence joins TRBV4-1 and TRBJ1-3; D is uncertain. Trimming removed 1 base at V and 0 bases at J, with 10 bases between. Looked up from germline, CDR1 is MGHRA and CDR2 is YSYEKL. This CDR3 has 16 residues. The DNA of the CDR3 is TGCGCCAGCAGCCAAGTAGGCGGGTACTCTGGAAACACCATATATTTT. As protein: CASSQVGGYSGNTIYF.

There are a few counts of this clone. The rearrangement uses TRBV5-4 and TRBJ2-3; D is unclear. CDR1 is SGHNT, CDR2 YYREEE, per germline (reference sequence). Trimming cost V 4 bases and J 6 bases, with 9 bases left between them. The CDR3 has 12 amino acids. CDR3 sequence reads: CASSQDSDTQYF. The CDR3 nucleotides are TGTGCCAGCAGCCAAGATTCGGATACGCAGTATTTT.

V and J are TRBV18 and TRBJ1-1; unclear D gene. CDR1 KGHSH and CDR2 LQKENI come from the germline V gene. The CDR3 loop spans 15 amino acids. The V end was cut by 3 bases, the J end by 1 base, with 12 bases between. As DNA, the CDR3 is TGTGCCAGCTCACCTCTAAGTACAGCGAACACTGAAGCTTTCTTT. Translating it yields CASSPLSTANTEAFF.